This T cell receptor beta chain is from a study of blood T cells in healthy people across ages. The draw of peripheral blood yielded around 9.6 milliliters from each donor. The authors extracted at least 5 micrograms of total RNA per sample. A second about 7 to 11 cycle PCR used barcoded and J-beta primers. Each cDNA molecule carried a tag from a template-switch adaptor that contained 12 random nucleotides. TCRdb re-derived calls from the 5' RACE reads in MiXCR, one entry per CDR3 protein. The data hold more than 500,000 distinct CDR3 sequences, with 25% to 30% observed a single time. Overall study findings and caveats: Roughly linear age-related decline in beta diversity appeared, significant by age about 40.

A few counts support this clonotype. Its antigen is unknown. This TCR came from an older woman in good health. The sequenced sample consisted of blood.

The DNA for the CDR3 is TGTGCCAGCAGCTTCCTGGGGCCAGGGAAGACCCAGTACTTC. It codes for CASSFLGPGKTQYF. The gene calls are TRBV7-2 and TRBJ2-5; tentative D call: TRBD1 (5 bases). V was pared by 3 bases and J by 6 bases, with 14 bases between. The CDR3 has 14 residues. The germline V gene encodes CDR1 SGHTA and CDR2 FQGNSA.